A selection of T cell receptor beta chains follows, all from one sample in a study of human T cells and chemical hapten exposure. MiXCR was run by TCRdb on the RACE reads, yielding one entry per CDR3 protein. Seen here are tens of thousands of distinct CDR3 sequences, approximately 9.7% observed once, and the top ten hold 9.5% to 10%. The sequencing used whole blood, collected in connection with sensitization to the hapten diphenylcyclopropenone (DPC). These receptor sequences come from a woman in her twenties or thirties with alopecia areata. Some clones in this sample may be carry-over from other donors' samples. Each CDR3 is given with its conserved first and last residue. Each record gives: CDR3 protein, CDR3 DNA, D gene, V gene, J gene, clone size. A D gene is named only where the DNA matches it firmly. Clone size appears in some rows only: once, few, many, or a class for an expanded clone.

CDR3 protein: CASSDYSSYEQYF
CDR3 DNA: TGTGCCAGCAGTGATTACAGCTCCTACGAGCAGTACTTC
D gene: .
V gene: TRBV6-1
J gene: TRBJ2-7
clone size: .

CDR3 protein: CASSTGTGNSPLHF
CDR3 DNA: TGTGCCAGCAGCACCGGGACGGGGAATTCACCCCTCCACTTT
D gene: .
V gene: TRBV13
J gene: TRBJ1-6
clone size: .

CDR3 protein: CASSQRPGQNYGYTF
CDR3 DNA: TGTGCCAGCAGCCAGAGGCCCGGACAGAACTATGGCTACACCTTC
D gene: .
V gene: TRBV3-1
J gene: TRBJ1-2
clone size: many

CDR3 protein: CASSARLAGGPRDTQYF
CDR3 DNA: TGTGCCAGCAGCGCAAGACTAGCGGGGGGGCCTCGGGATACGCAGTATTTT
D gene: TRBD2
V gene: TRBV9
J gene: TRBJ2-3
clone size: .

CDR3 protein: CASSLEGRDPRTSVGNEQFF
CDR3 DNA: TGTGCCAGCAGCTTAGAGGGGCGGGACCCAAGAACTTCGGTCGGCAATGAGCAGTTCTTC
D gene: .
V gene: TRBV7-6
J gene: TRBJ2-1
clone size: many

CDR3 protein: CASRPAMRAYYEQYF
CDR3 DNA: TGTGCCAGCAGACCGGCTATGAGGGCCTACTACGAGCAGTACTTC
D gene: .
V gene: TRBV28
J gene: TRBJ2-7
clone size: many

CDR3 protein: CASSRQVGETQYF
CDR3 DNA: TGTGCCAGCAGCAGACAGGTTGGGGAGACCCAGTACTTC
D gene: .
V gene: TRBV6-5
J gene: TRBJ2-5
clone size: many

CDR3 protein: CAWSVLRGAQTQYF
CDR3 DNA: TGTGCCTGGAGTGTACTTAGGGGGGCGCAGACCCAGTACTTC
D gene: .
V gene: TRBV30
J gene: TRBJ2-5
clone size: .

CDR3 protein: CASSHLLGVEAYIQYF
CDR3 DNA: TGTGCCAGCAGTCACTTACTCGGGGTAGAGGCTTACATTCAGTACTTC
D gene: .
V gene: TRBV2
J gene: TRBJ2-4
clone size: many

CDR3 protein: CASSLEGGLTDTQYF
CDR3 DNA: TGTGCCAGCAGCTTAGAGGGGGGGCTGACAGATACGCAGTATTTT
D gene: .
V gene: TRBV11-2
J gene: TRBJ2-3
clone size: many

CDR3 protein: CATGKRGASYEQYF
CDR3 DNA: TGTGCCACCGGTAAGCGGGGGGCCTCCTACGAGCAGTACTTC
D gene: TRBD2
V gene: TRBV24-1
J gene: TRBJ2-7
clone size: few

CDR3 protein: CATSRVETGEWETQYF
CDR3 DNA: TGTGCCACCAGCAGAGTCGAGACAGGGGAATGGGAGACCCAGTACTTC
D gene: TRBD1
V gene: TRBV15
J gene: TRBJ2-5
clone size: .

CDR3 protein: CASRIQGTVGELFF
CDR3 DNA: TGTGCCAGCAGGATACAGGGTACGGTCGGGGAGCTGTTTTTT
D gene: .
V gene: TRBV6-2/TRBV6-3
J gene: TRBJ2-2
clone size: many

CDR3 protein: CASSLGTSNTDTQYF
CDR3 DNA: TGCGCCAGCAGCTTAGGGACAAGTAACACAGATACGCAGTATTTT
D gene: .
V gene: TRBV5-1
J gene: TRBJ2-3
clone size: many

CDR3 protein: CASSLSVGTEGTEAFF
CDR3 DNA: TGTGCCAGCAGTTTATCGGTCGGGACCGAGGGCACTGAAGCTTTCTTT
D gene: .
V gene: TRBV27
J gene: TRBJ1-1
clone size: many

CDR3 protein: CSARHPRTGADTQYF
CDR3 DNA: TGCAGTGCTAGGCATCCTCGGACGGGGGCAGATACGCAGTATTTT
D gene: .
V gene: TRBV20-1
J gene: TRBJ2-3
clone size: many

CDR3 protein: CASTARATELAKNIQYF
CDR3 DNA: TGTGCCAGCACCGCGCGTGCTACCGAACTAGCCAAAAACATTCAGTACTTC
D gene: .
V gene: TRBV28
J gene: TRBJ2-4
clone size: many

CDR3 protein: CASSYLGRTQETQYF
CDR3 DNA: TGTGCCAGCAGTTACCTTGGCAGGACCCAAGAGACCCAGTACTTC
D gene: .
V gene: TRBV6-8
J gene: TRBJ2-5
clone size: few

CDR3 protein: CASSFGESQPQHF
CDR3 DNA: TGTGCCAGCAGTTTTGGGGAAAGTCAGCCCCAGCATTTT
D gene: .
V gene: TRBV12-3/TRBV12-4
J gene: TRBJ1-5
clone size: many

CDR3 protein: CASSKGPSGTQYF
CDR3 DNA: TGTGCCAGCAGCAAAGGCCCATCAGGGACCCAGTACTTC
D gene: .
V gene: TRBV21-1
J gene: TRBJ2-5
clone size: .

CDR3 protein: CASSLALGTDTQYF
CDR3 DNA: TGTGCCAGCAGCTTAGCCTTAGGCACAGATACGCAGTATTTT
D gene: .
V gene: TRBV7-6
J gene: TRBJ2-3
clone size: many

CDR3 protein: CASSPKPGLEGTDTQYF
CDR3 DNA: TGTGCCAGCAGCCCCAAACCGGGATTAGAGGGCACAGATACGCAGTATTTT
D gene: .
V gene: TRBV7-8
J gene: TRBJ2-3
clone size: .